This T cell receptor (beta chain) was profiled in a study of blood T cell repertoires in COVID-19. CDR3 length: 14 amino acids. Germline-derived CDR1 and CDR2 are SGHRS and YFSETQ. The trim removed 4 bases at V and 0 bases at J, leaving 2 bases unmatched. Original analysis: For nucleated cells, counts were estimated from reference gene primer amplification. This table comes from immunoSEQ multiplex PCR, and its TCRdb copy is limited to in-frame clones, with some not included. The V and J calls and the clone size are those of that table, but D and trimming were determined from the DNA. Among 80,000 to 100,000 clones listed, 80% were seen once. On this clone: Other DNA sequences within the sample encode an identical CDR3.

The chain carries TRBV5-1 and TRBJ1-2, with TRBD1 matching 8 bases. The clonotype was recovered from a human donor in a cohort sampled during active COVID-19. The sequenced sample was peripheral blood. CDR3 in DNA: TGCGCCAGCAGCCCGGACAGGGCTAACTATGGCTACACCTTC. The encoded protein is CASSPDRANYGYTF.